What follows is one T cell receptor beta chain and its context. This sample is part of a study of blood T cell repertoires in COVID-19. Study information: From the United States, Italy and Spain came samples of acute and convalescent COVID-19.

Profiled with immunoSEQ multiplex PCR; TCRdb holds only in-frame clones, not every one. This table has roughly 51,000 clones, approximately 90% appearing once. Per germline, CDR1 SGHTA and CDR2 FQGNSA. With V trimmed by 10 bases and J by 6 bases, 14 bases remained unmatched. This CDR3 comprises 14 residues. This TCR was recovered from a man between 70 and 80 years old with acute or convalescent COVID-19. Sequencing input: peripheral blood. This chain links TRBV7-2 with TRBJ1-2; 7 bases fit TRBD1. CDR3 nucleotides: TGTGCCACCTTCCTGGATGTAGGGGGCGATGGCTACACCTTC. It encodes CATFLDVGGDGYTF.